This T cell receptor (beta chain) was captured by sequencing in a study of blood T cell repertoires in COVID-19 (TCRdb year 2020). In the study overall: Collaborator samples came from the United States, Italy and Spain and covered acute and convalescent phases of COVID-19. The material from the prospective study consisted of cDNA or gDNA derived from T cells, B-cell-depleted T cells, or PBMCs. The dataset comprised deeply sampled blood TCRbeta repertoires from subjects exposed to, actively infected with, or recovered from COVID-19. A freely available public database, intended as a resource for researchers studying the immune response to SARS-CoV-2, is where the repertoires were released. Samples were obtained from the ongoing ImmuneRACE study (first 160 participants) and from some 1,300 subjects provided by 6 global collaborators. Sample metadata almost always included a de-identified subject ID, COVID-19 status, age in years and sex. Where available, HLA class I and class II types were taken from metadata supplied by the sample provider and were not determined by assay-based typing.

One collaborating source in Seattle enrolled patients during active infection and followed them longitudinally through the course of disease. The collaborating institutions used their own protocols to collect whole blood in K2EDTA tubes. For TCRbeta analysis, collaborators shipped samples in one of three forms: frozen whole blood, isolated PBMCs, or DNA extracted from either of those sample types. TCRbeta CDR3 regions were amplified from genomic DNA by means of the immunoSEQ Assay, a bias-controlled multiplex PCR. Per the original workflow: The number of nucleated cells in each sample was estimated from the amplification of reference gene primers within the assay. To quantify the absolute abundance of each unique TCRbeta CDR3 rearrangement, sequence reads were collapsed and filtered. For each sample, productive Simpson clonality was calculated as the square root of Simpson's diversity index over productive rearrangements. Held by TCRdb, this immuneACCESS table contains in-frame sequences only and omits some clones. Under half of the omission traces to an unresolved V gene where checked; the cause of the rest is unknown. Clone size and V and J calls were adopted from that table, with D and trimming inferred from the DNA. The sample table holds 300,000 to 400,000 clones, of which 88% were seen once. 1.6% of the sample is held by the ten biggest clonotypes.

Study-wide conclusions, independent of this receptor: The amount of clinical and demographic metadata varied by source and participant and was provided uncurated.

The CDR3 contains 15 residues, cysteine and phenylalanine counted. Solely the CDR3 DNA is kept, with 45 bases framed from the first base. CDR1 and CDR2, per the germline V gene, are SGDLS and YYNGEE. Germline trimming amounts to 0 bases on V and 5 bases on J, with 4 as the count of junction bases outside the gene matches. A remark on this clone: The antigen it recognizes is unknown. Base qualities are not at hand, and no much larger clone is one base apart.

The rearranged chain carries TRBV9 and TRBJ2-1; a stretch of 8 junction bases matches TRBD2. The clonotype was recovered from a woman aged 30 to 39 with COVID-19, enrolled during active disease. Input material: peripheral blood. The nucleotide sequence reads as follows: TGTGCCAGCAGCGTAGGGACTAGCCGGGACAATGAGCAGTTCTTC. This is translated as CASSVGTSRDNEQFF. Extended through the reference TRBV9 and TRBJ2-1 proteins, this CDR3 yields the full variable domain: DSGVTQTPKHLITATGQRVTLRCSPRSGDLSVYWYQQSLDQGLQFLIQYYNGEERAKGNILERFSAQQFPDLHSELNLSSLELGDSALYFCASSVGTSRDNEQFFGPGTRLTVL.